One and the same sample provided the 22 T cell receptor beta chains below, sequenced in a study of blood T cell repertoires in COVID-19 (dated by TCRdb to the early 2020s). Receptors were amplified or captured by the immunoSEQ multiplex PCR assay. The source is immuneACCESS, and TCRdb retained only in-frame sequences with V and J called. Part of the clones is not carried over; for the studies checked, unresolved V genes explain less than half of this, and the remainder is unexplained. Present in this sample are 150,000 to 200,000 clones, approximately 78% of which were seen just once. The ten largest clonotypes hold around 16% of the sample. The material sequenced was PBMCs or T cells enriched from blood (not recorded which). All receptors derive from a woman aged 45-65 years who had recovered from COVID-19.

The CDR3 sequence: CAWNPGGGEDEKLFF. CDR3 nucleotide sequence: TGTGCCTGGAACCCTGGGGGGGGCGAGGATGAAAAACTGTTTTTT. This rearrangement joins TRBV30 to TRBJ1-4; maybe TRBD1 (6 bases). The V and J ends lost 4 bases and 6 bases respectively, with 18 bases between them. The CDR3 spans 15 residues. In germline, CDR1 is GTSNPN, CDR2 SVGIG (reference sequence).

This chain connects TRBV7-9 to TRBJ2-2; 8 positions match TRBD1. The germline gives CDR1 SEHNR, CDR2 FQNEAQ (reference sequence). Germline trimming cut 5 bases from V and 4 bases from J; bases unmatched to any gene: 3. This CDR3 has 14 residues. The CDR3 protein is CASSPGQVTGELFF. The CDR3 nucleotides are TGTGCCAGCAGCCCGGGACAGGTCACCGGGGAGCTGTTTTTT. The complete variable domain, with remaining parts taken from reference TRBV7-9 and TRBJ2-2, reads DTGVSQNPRHKITKRGQNVTFRCDPISEHNRLYWYRQTLGQGPEFLTYFQNEAQLEKSRLLSDRFSAERPKGSFSTLEIQRTEQGDSAMYLCASSPGQVTGELFFGEGSRLTVL.

This clone was found a few times. The V call is TRBV2, the J call TRBJ2-3, with 10 positions matching TRBD1. The CDR3 has 14 amino acids. Per germline, CDR1 SNHLY and CDR2 FYNNEI. V was clipped by 6 bases and J by 6 bases; unmatched bases: 6. The CDR3 loop is CASSRQGAQDTQYF. The CDR3 nucleotides are TGTGCCAGCAGCCGACAGGGGGCCCAGGATACGCAGTATTTT.

The chain links TRBV7-9 to TRBJ2-2, with 9 bases lining up with TRBD1. The V gene end was trimmed by 3 bases and the J gene end by 1 base; junction bases not matched to a gene: 0. Looked up from germline, CDR1 is SEHNR and CDR2 is FQNEAQ (reference sequence). The CDR3 consists of 15 residues. The CDR3, as DNA: TGTGCCAGCAGCTTGGGACAGGGGAACACCGGGGAGCTGTTTTTT. It specifies CASSLGQGNTGELFF.

V and J are TRBV14 and TRBJ2-1, with D possibly being TRBD2 (6 bases). The CDR3 sequence is 16 residues long. V was trimmed by 0 bases and J by 5 bases, leaving 14 bases between them. From germline, CDR1 is SGHDN and CDR2 FVKESK. CDR3 sequence: CASSQEGSGRDNEQFF. The DNA for the CDR3 is TGTGCCAGCAGCCAAGAGGGGAGCGGGCGGGACAATGAGCAGTTCTTC.

The CDR3 sequence: CASSSRGSGFRYEQYF. The CDR3 bases are TGTGCCAGCAGTTCCCGGGGTTCGGGGTTTAGGTACGAGCAGTACTTC. The chain joins TRBV28 to TRBJ2-7; D perhaps matches TRBD2 (5 bases). CDR1 MDHEN and CDR2 SYDVKM come from the germline V gene. The CDR3 contains 16 residues. The V end was cut by 4 bases, the J end by 4 bases, with 20 bases between.

This clone was recorded a few times. The J gene is TRBJ2-5, the V gene TRBV23-1, with 15 bases aligning to TRBD2. Being an ORF, TRBV23-1 has a function that is uncertain. CDR3 size: 14 residues. V shed 4 bases and J 9 bases; nucleotides not matched to a gene: 3. CDR3 loop: CASSRRTSGRAQYF. The CDR3 DNA reads as TGCGCCAGCAGTCGAAGGACTAGCGGGAGGGCCCAGTACTTC.

The rearrangement links TRBV5-1 to TRBJ1-1; D gene ambiguous. Trimming took off 4 bases at V and 4 bases at J, with 14 bases between the two ends. The germline V gene has CDR1 SGHRS and CDR2 YFSETQ. The length of the CDR3 is 14 residues. Written as DNA, the CDR3 is TGCGCCAGCAGCGAATTGTTGTCGAGCACTGAAGCTTTCTTT. It translates to CASSELLSSTEAFF.

V is TRBV19 and J is TRBJ1-3; D gene unclear. Germline CDR1 LNHDA, CDR2 SQIVND (reference sequence). There are 15 residues in the CDR3. Trimming left V 5 bases short and J 1 base short, with 12 bases between. CDR3 nucleotide sequence: TGTGCCAGTAGTCCCCTGGCGGGGTCTGGAAACACCATATATTTT. It yields the protein CASSPLAGSGNTIYF.

V and J are TRBV28 and TRBJ2-1; TRBD1 matches at 12 bases. Germline V gives CDR1 MDHEN, CDR2 SYDVKM. The V gene end was trimmed by 6 bases and the J gene end by 3 bases; junction bases not matched to a gene: 6. The CDR3 runs 16 residues. CDR3 region: CASRGTGGADYNEQFF. CDR3 in DNA: TGTGCCAGCAGGGGGACAGGGGGCGCAGACTACAATGAGCAGTTCTTC.

This chain uses TRBV6-1 with TRBJ1-1; 12 positions agree with TRBD1. The ends lost 4 bases at V and 6 bases at J; junction bases unmatched: 9. CDR1 and CDR2 from the germline V gene are MNHNS and SASEGT. The CDR3 spans 16 residues. CDR3 nucleotides: TGTGCCAGCAGTGGAGCCGGGACAGGGGGCTACGCTGAAGCTTTCTTT. Translation: CASSGAGTGGYAEAFF.

The V and J genes are TRBV7-2 and TRBJ1-2; D ambiguous. V shed 1 base and J shed 3 bases, with 6 bases lying between them. This CDR3 region has 13 residues. Germline assignment: CDR1 SGHTA and CDR2 FQGNSA. DNA for the CDR3: TGTGCCAGCAGCTTAGGACAAGACTATGGCTACACCTTC. This codes for CASSLGQDYGYTF.

The chain has TRBV9 and TRBJ1-1; the D gene is possibly TRBD1 (6 bases). The CDR3 length is 14 residues. V shed 5 bases and J shed 1 base, with 12 bases lying between them. Germline CDR1 reads SGDLS; CDR2 reads YYNGEE. The chain's CDR3 is CASSTLTGNTEAFF. Written as DNA, the CDR3 is TGTGCCAGCAGTACTTTGACAGGGAACACTGAAGCTTTCTTT.

The chain uses TRBV19 and TRBJ2-1; 7 bases map to TRBD2. The CDR3 consists of 16 residues. Germline trimming cut 0 bases from V and 2 bases from J; bases unmatched to any gene: 4. Germline CDR1 and CDR2: LNHDA and SQIVND (reference sequence). The DNA for the CDR3 is TGTGCCAGTAGTATAGACAGAAGCGGGACCTACAATGAGCAGTTCTTC. Translation: CASSIDRSGTYNEQFF.

The rearrangement joins TRBV3-1 (or the pseudogene TRBV3-2) to TRBJ1-4, with no clear D. The germline V gene has CDR1 LGHDT and CDR2 YNNKEL (reference sequence). The CDR3 totals 15 residues. V gave up 1 base and J gave up 6 bases, with 12 bases separating them. DNA of the CDR3: TGTGCCAGCAGCCAAGGCGGCGTTCTTGATGAAAAACTGTTTTTT. Protein sequence: CASSQGGVLDEKLFF.

This clone has just a few counts. The rearrangement links TRBV18 to TRBJ1-1; possibly TRBD1 for D (5 bases). This CDR3 has 15 amino acids. CDR1 and CDR2 (germline): KGHSH, LQKENI. V lost 3 bases to trimming and J lost 7 bases, with 18 bases between them. The CDR3 sequence: CASSPKTGGKGEAFF. The CDR3 nucleotides are TGTGCCAGCTCACCCAAGACTGGGGGGAAGGGTGAAGCTTTCTTT.

The V gene is TRBV21-1, the J gene TRBJ1-4; TRBD1, as called in the table, went unchecked against the DNA. TRBV21-1 is labeled a pseudogene. This CDR3 region has 20 residues. DNA for the CDR3: TGTGCCAGCAGCAAAGATTCGAAGGGGTTATTGTGTTTAACTAATGAAAAACTGTTTTTT. Translated, it gives CASSKDSKGLLCLTNEKLFF.

DNA for the CDR3: TGTGCCAGCCGGGGGTTCTCCTACGAGCAGTACTTC. Translating it yields CASRGFSYEQYF. This rearrangement joins TRBV2 to TRBJ2-7, with D perhaps matching TRBD2 (6 bases). The CDR3 has 12 amino acids. V shed 8 bases and J shed 0 bases, with 8 bases lying between them. The V gene's germline CDR1 is SNHLY and CDR2 FYNNEI.

J is TRBJ2-1 and V is TRBV11-2; 12 nucleotides align to TRBD2. With V trimmed by 7 bases and J by 8 bases, 9 bases remained unmatched. The CDR3 is made up of 15 amino acids. From germline, CDR1 is SGHAT and CDR2 FQNNGV. CDR3 loop: CASTRRLAGDDEQFF. The CDR3 nucleotides are TGTGCCAGCACCCGCCGACTAGCGGGAGATGATGAGCAGTTCTTC.

This clone was seen once. The chain employs TRBV27 and TRBJ2-4; a possible D gene is TRBD2 (6 bases). Trimming stripped 11 bases from V and 4 bases from J, with 21 bases between. CDR1 MNHEY and CDR2 SMNVEV come from the germline V gene (reference sequence). The CDR3 consists of 15 residues. CDR3 in DNA: TGTGCCCCTAAAAGGGGAGGAGGGCTAAAAAACATTCAGTACTTC. Its protein product is CAPKRGGGLKNIQYF.

The chain carries TRBV4-3 and TRBJ2-5; D uncertain. This CDR3 has 16 amino acids. Trimming removed 1 base at V and 2 bases at J, with 14 bases between. Germline values: CDR1 LGHNA, CDR2 YSLEER. The CDR3 sequence is CASSQAPVGLQETQYF. CDR3 nucleotide sequence: TGCGCCAGCAGCCAAGCTCCGGTGGGCCTTCAAGAGACCCAGTACTTC.

CDR3 nucleotides: TGCAGCGTTATTTTCCGGGACAGGGGTTTGCAGTACTTC. Amino acids: CSVIFRDRGLQYF. The chain couples TRBV29-1 to TRBJ2-7; 10 bases map to TRBD1. The CDR3 contains 13 residues. The germline gives CDR1 SQVTM, CDR2 ANQGSEA. V gave up 5 bases and J gave up 9 bases; unmatched junction bases: 10.